The 23 T cell receptor beta chains below all came from one sample that was sequenced in a study of cytomegalovirus exposure and HLA in healthy donors. PCR was performed using 60 Vbeta and 13 Jbeta primers. Some clones are missing from TCRdb's copy, which holds only in-frame ones; the method was immunoSEQ multiplex PCR. This sample has 150,000 to 200,000 clones, with 80% to 85% found just once. Sequencing was performed on PBMCs. These receptors were taken from a woman aged 40 to 50 in good health and CMV-seronegative.

V and J are TRBV30 and TRBJ1-4; maybe TRBD1 (5 bases). Per the germline V gene, CDR1 is GTSNPN and CDR2 is SVGIG (reference sequence). With 4 bases removed from V and 8 bases from J, the gap between germline ends came to 17 bases. The CDR3 is made up of 14 amino acids. The CDR3 reads CAWTSGPWGEKLFF. DNA for the CDR3: TGTGCCTGGACCTCCGGACCTTGGGGCGAAAAACTGTTTTTT.

The chain employs TRBV6-5 and TRBJ1-2; D unclear. V was clipped by 0 bases and J by 4 bases, with 6 bases between them. The CDR3 extends over 13 amino acids. The germline gives CDR1 MNHEY, CDR2 SVGAGI. The CDR3: CASSYSSAYGYTF. The CDR3 DNA sequence: TGTGCCAGCAGTTACTCGAGTGCCTATGGCTACACCTTC.

This clone was detected only once. CDR3: CASSQEWRQGSGPTEAFF. The CDR3 DNA reads as TGTGCCAGCAGCCAAGAGTGGAGACAGGGGTCCGGGCCCACTGAAGCTTTCTTT. V gene TRBV4-2 combines with J gene TRBJ1-1; 8 bases match TRBD1. Germline V gives CDR1 LGHNA, CDR2 YNFKEQ. CDR3 size: 18 residues. J was trimmed by 4 bases and V by 0 bases; bases with no gene match: 13.

The chain employs TRBV2 and TRBJ2-2; D is perhaps TRBD1 (6 bases). Germline V gene data show CDR1 as SNHLY and CDR2 as FYNNEI. The CDR3 has 14 amino acids. Trimming pared 6 bases from V and 1 base from J, leaving 9 bases between. CDR3 residues: CASRQGQNTGELFF. CDR3 coding DNA: TGTGCCAGCAGACAGGGACAGAACACCGGGGAGCTGTTTTTT. Based on the CDR3 plus reference TRBV2 and TRBJ2-2, the full variable domain is EPEVTQTPSHQVTQMGQEVILRCVPISNHLYFYWYRQILGQKVEFLVSFYNNEISEKSEIFDDQFSVERPDGSNFTLKIRSTKLEDSAMYFCASRQGQNTGELFFGEGSRLTVL.

This sequence joins TRBV5-4 and TRBJ1-2, with 8 bases matching TRBD1. Per the germline V gene, CDR1 is SGHNT and CDR2 is YYREEE (reference sequence). The CDR3 length is 16 residues. The V segment lost 4 bases and the J segment 2 bases; nucleotides outside the gene matches: 10. CDR3 nucleotide sequence: TGTGCCAGCAGCGCGGACAGGGTACGAAGCAACTATGGCTACACCTTC. Protein sequence: CASSADRVRSNYGYTF.

CDR3 DNA: TGCGCCAGCAGCCAAGACCCCAGGGGGAGTCAGCCCCAGCATTTT. Protein product: CASSQDPRGSQPQHF. The V and J genes are TRBV4-3 and TRBJ1-5; 7 nucleotides match TRBD1. CDR3 size: 15 residues. Germline values: CDR1 LGHNA, CDR2 YSLEER. The junction had 5 bases not matched to a gene; V was cut back by 0 bases and J by 6 bases.

This chain uses TRBV15 with TRBJ1-1, with 8 bases that match TRBD1. With V trimmed by 0 bases and J by 3 bases, 6 bases remained unmatched. Germline V lookup: CDR1 LNHNV, CDR2 YYDKDF (reference sequence). The CDR3 runs 16 residues. CDR3 sequence (DNA): TGTGCCACCAGCAGAGAACAGGGGGTGGGGTACACTGAAGCTTTCTTT. It translates to CATSREQGVGYTEAFF.

V usage is TRBV19 and J usage is TRBJ1-5; D ambiguous. With 5 bases removed from V and 0 bases from J, the gap between germline ends came to 14 bases. Germline CDR1 LNHDA, CDR2 SQIVND (reference sequence). This CDR3 has 16 residues. The CDR3 nucleotides are TGTGCCAGTAGTGTTAGTAGAACTTATAGCAATCAGCCCCAGCATTTT. Its translation is CASSVSRTYSNQPQHF.

The rearrangement joins TRBV2 to TRBJ1-1, with 7 bases identical to TRBD1. CDR3 length: 14 residues. J lost 0 bases, V lost 5 bases, and 3 bases had no gene match. The germline CDR1 and CDR2 sequences are SNHLY and FYNNEI. CDR3 protein: CASSITGVNTEAFF. In DNA form, the CDR3 reads TGTGCCAGCAGTATAACAGGGGTGAACACTGAAGCTTTCTTT. The full variable domain, completed using reference TRBV2 and TRBJ1-1, is EPEVTQTPSHQVTQMGQEVILRCVPISNHLYFYWYRQILGQKVEFLVSFYNNEISEKSEIFDDQFSVERPDGSNFTLKIRSTKLEDSAMYFCASSITGVNTEAFFGQGTRLTVV.

The chain uses TRBV28 and TRBJ1-5, with D hard to call. The length of the CDR3 is 14 residues. CDR1 is MDHEN and CDR2 is SYDVKM in the germline V gene. Deletions cut 1 base from V and 15 bases from J, with 19 bases between. CDR3 in amino acids: CASSLSGSGAGWHF. In nucleotides, the CDR3 is TGTGCCAGCAGTTTATCCGGATCCGGCGCGGGTTGGCATTTT.

This clone was observed a few times. The chain combines TRBV6-1 with TRBJ2-5, with 11 bases lining up with TRBD2. The end of the DNA fits TRBJ2-7 better, so the J call may be wrong. CDR1 is MNHNS and CDR2 is SASEGT in the germline V gene. The CDR3 is 16 residues long. CDR3 amino acids: CASSGSTSGATYEQYF. In DNA, the CDR3 is TGTGCCAGCAGTGGTTCGACTAGCGGGGCCACCTACGAGCAGTACTTC.

This sequence joins TRBV5-8 and TRBJ2-2; the match to TRBD1 covers 8 bases. V lost 4 bases and J lost 4; bases outside the gene matches: 6. Germline V CDR1 and CDR2: SGHTS, YDEGEE. This CDR3 is 15 amino acids long. The CDR3 loop reads CASSLRTGRTGELFF. CDR3 bases: TGTGCCAGCAGCCTCCGGACAGGGCGCACCGGGGAGCTGTTTTTT. The whole variable domain, filled in from reference TRBV5-8 and TRBJ2-2, reads EAGVTQSPTHLIKTRGQQATLRCSPISGHTSVYWYQQALGLGLQFLLWYDEGEERNRGNFPPRFSGRQFPNYSSELNVNALELEDSALYLCASSLRTGRTGELFFGEGSRLTVL.

This clone was observed a few times. The CDR3 DNA sequence: TGTGCCAGCAGCTTAGGCAGGGTAAACACCGGGGAGCTGTTTTTT. Translating it yields CASSLGRVNTGELFF. The chain couples TRBV11-3 to TRBJ2-2; D is perhaps TRBD1 (5 bases). This CDR3 is built from 15 residues. The V gene lost 1 base and the J gene lost 2 bases, with 8 bases spanning the gap. CDR1 is SGHNT, CDR2 YENEEA, per germline. The full variable domain, its missing parts supplied by reference TRBV11-3 and TRBJ2-2, is EAGVVQSPRYKIIEKKQPVAFWCNPISGHNTLYWYLQNLGQGPELLIRYENEEAVDDSQLPKDRFSAERLKGVDSTLKIQPAELGDSAVYLCASSLGRVNTGELFFGEGSRLTVL.

This clone was observed once. The chain has TRBV5-6 and TRBJ1-1; 7 nucleotides line up with TRBD1. Germline V gene lookup returns CDR1 SGHDT and CDR2 YYEEEE. This CDR3 region has 14 residues. J gave up 1 base and V 7 bases, and 7 bases lay outside the gene matches. CDR3 sequence: CASGWDRPNTEAFF. In nucleotides, the CDR3 is TGTGCCAGCGGGTGGGACAGACCGAACACTGAAGCTTTCTTT.

This chain joins TRBV5-1 and TRBJ2-2; D is possibly TRBD1 (5 bases). Germline V gene sequence: CDR1 SGHRS, CDR2 YFSETQ. The CDR3 contains 16 residues. V was clipped by 0 bases and J by 11 bases, with 20 bases between them. The CDR3 loop reads CASSLGALEFQGELFF. The DNA for the CDR3 is TGCGCCAGCAGCTTGGGGGCTCTGGAGTTTCAGGGAGAGCTGTTTTTT.

J is TRBJ2-7 and V is TRBV6-4; 9 bases map to TRBD1. Germline-derived CDR1 and CDR2 are MRHNA and SNTAGT. The CDR3 is made up of 8 amino acids. The CDR3 here is CARQGAHV. As DNA, the CDR3 is TGTGCCAGACAGGGGGCCCACGTC.

The chain combines TRBV27 with TRBJ2-7; maybe TRBD1 (6 bases). Germline CDR1 MNHEY, CDR2 SMNVEV (reference sequence). This CDR3 comprises 14 residues. Trimming stripped 5 bases from V and 0 bases from J, with 11 bases between. CDR3 protein: CASSPTGGSYEQYF. DNA for the CDR3: TGTGCCAGCAGTCCGACAGGAGGCTCCTACGAGCAGTACTTC.

This chain links TRBV15 with TRBJ1-1; 8 bases match TRBD1. The V gene end was trimmed by 0 bases and the J gene end by 1 base; junction bases not matched to a gene: 7. Germline V lookup: CDR1 LNHNV, CDR2 YYDKDF (reference sequence). CDR3 length equals 17 residues. In nucleotides, the CDR3 is TGTGCCACCAGCAGAGAGCAGGGGGCTATGGCGAACACTGAAGCTTTCTTT. It codes for CATSREQGAMANTEAFF.

CDR3 sequence reads: CATSRDRASGSVYPYPTDTQYF. The CDR3 DNA follows: TGTGCCACCAGCAGAGATAGGGCTAGCGGGAGTGTGTACCCTTACCCCACAGATACGCAGTATTTT. V is TRBV15 and J is TRBJ2-3, with 10 bases identical to TRBD2. The germline CDR1 and CDR2 sequences are LNHNV and YYDKDF (reference sequence). This CDR3 has 22 residues. V trimming: 0 bases; J trimming: 2 bases; junction bases outside the gene matches: 20.

This clone has only one observation. The V call is TRBV7-9, the J call TRBJ1-1; 7 nucleotides line up with TRBD1. J lost 3 bases, V lost 3 bases, and 4 bases had no gene match. This CDR3 has 14 residues. Germline CDR1 reads SEHNR; CDR2 reads FQNEAQ (reference sequence). The CDR3 nucleotides read TGTGCCAGCAGCTTTACAGGGGTGGACACTGAAGCTTTCTTT. Translated: CASSFTGVDTEAFF.

The chain carries TRBV15 and TRBJ1-2; 7 positions match TRBD1. This CDR3 comprises 13 residues. Germline CDR1 reads LNHNV; CDR2 reads YYDKDF (reference sequence). Germline trimming cut 6 bases from V and 7 bases from J; bases unmatched to any gene: 8. In nucleotides, the CDR3 is TGTGCCACCAGTCAAGACAGGGTCGGTGGCTACACCTTC. Protein sequence: CATSQDRVGGYTF.

The V call is TRBV5-1, the J call TRBJ2-4; 7 bases map to TRBD2. This CDR3 comprises 13 residues. Trimming cost V 5 bases and J 5 bases; bases outside gene matches: 4. The V gene's germline CDR1 is SGHRS and CDR2 YFSETQ. DNA for the CDR3: TGCGCCAGCAGTGAACTAGCGCAAAACATTCAGTACTTC. The encoded protein is CASSELAQNIQYF. Complete variable domain (other parts from reference TRBV5-1 and TRBJ2-4): KAGVTQTPRYLIKTRGQQVTLSCSPISGHRSVSWYQQTPGQGLQFLFEYFSETQRNKGNFPGRFSGRQFSNSRSEMNVSTLELGDSALYLCASSELAQNIQYFGAGTRLSVL.

V usage is TRBV7-2 and J usage is TRBJ2-3; D is unresolved. Trimming cost V 4 bases and J 0 bases, with 8 bases left between them. The CDR3 length is 14 residues. CDR1 SGHTA and CDR2 FQGNSA come from the germline V gene. CDR3 nucleotides: TGTGCCAGCAGCTCCACTTTCAGCACAGATACGCAGTATTTT. Translated, it gives CASSSTFSTDTQYF.